These 27 T cell receptor beta chains share one sample of origin, sequenced in a study of blood T cell repertoires in COVID-19. Measured with immunoSEQ multiplex PCR; TCRdb has only the in-frame clones, and not every one. Seen here are about 270,000 clones, 80% to 95% observed once, and the top ten hold about 3%. The sequencing sample was made of PBMCs or T cells enriched from blood (not recorded which). These receptors all stem from a middle-aged man who had been exposed to COVID-19.

The V gene is TRBV5-1, the J gene TRBJ2-7, with D maybe TRBD1 (6 bases). The CDR3 is 15 amino acids. V dropped 4 bases and J dropped 7 bases, with 21 bases sitting between them. Germline V gene sequence: CDR1 SGHRS, CDR2 YFSETQ. The DNA for the CDR3 is TGCGCCAGCAGCGGTCAGGGGCTGCCCCGGGGAGAGCAGTACTTC. Translating gives CASSGQGLPRGEQYF.

J is TRBJ2-3 and V is TRBV19; 10 bases match TRBD2. Looked up from germline, CDR1 is LNHDA and CDR2 is SQIVND (reference sequence). The CDR3 is 16 amino acids. V lost 3 bases and J lost 2; bases outside the gene matches: 5. The CDR3 sequence is CASSIFLAGDTDTQYF. The CDR3 DNA reads TGTGCCAGTAGTATTTTTCTAGCGGGAGACACAGATACGCAGTATTTT.

The rearrangement uses TRBV19 and TRBJ2-1; maybe TRBD2 (5 bases). Germline V gene sequence: CDR1 LNHDA, CDR2 SQIVND (reference sequence). The CDR3 is made up of 15 amino acids. V dropped 2 bases and J dropped 3 bases, with 11 bases sitting between them. The CDR3 DNA follows: TGTGCCAGTAGTATAATAGAGCGGAGCTACAATGAGCAGTTCTTC. The encoded protein is CASSIIERSYNEQFF.

The rearrangement joins TRBV29-1 to TRBJ2-3; 7 bases align to TRBD2. Per germline, CDR1 SQVTM and CDR2 ANQGSEA. The J segment lost 0 bases and the V segment lost 8 bases, leaving 14 bases of the junction unmatched. This CDR3 contains 16 residues. Here the CDR3 reads CSHRRGLEKSTDTQYF. Here the CDR3 DNA reads TGCAGCCACCGTCGAGGACTAGAAAAAAGCACAGATACGCAGTATTTT.

The chain joins TRBV28 to TRBJ1-5, with 7 bases fitting TRBD1. V lost 7 bases to trimming and J lost 5 bases; unmatched junction nucleotides: 8. The CDR3 covers 14 residues. Germline V gives CDR1 MDHEN, CDR2 SYDVKM. The CDR3 region is CASTDRELDQPQHF. For the CDR3, the DNA is TGTGCCAGCACCGACAGGGAATTGGATCAGCCCCAGCATTTT.

The rearrangement uses TRBV28 and TRBJ1-5; no clear D gene. V gave up 5 bases and J gave up 9 bases, with 17 bases separating them. This CDR3 spans 14 amino acids. Germline lookup yields CDR1 MDHEN and CDR2 SYDVKM. CDR3 in DNA: TGTGCCAGCAGTCCCCTTGGGCCCGATTTGCCCCAGCATTTT. This sequence encodes CASSPLGPDLPQHF.

The V and J genes are TRBV10-1 and TRBJ2-3; 9 nucleotides match TRBD2. Germline V CDR1 and CDR2: WNHNN, SYGVQD (reference sequence). The CDR3 is made up of 16 amino acids. Trimming removed 0 bases from V and 2 bases from J; junction bases left unmatched: 3. The CDR3 sequence is CASSESPSGNTDTQYF. The CDR3 DNA reads as TGCGCCAGCAGTGAGTCCCCTAGCGGGAACACAGATACGCAGTATTTT.

This clone was recorded once. The chain joins TRBV6-5 to TRBJ2-7, with TRBD1 matching 9 bases. Germline-derived CDR1 and CDR2 are MNHEY and SVGAGI. The CDR3 is made up of 13 amino acids. V lost 10 bases and J lost 5; bases outside the gene matches: 9. The DNA for the CDR3 is TGTGCCACCCAGACAGGGGGTACCCACGAGCAGTACTTC. Encoded protein: CATQTGGTHEQYF.

The chain has TRBV6-4 and TRBJ2-1; 9 positions match TRBD1. V was pared by 6 bases and J by 6 bases, with 18 bases of the junction left unmatched. The CDR3 has 18 residues. Germline CDR1 MRHNA, CDR2 SNTAGT. The CDR3 loop is CASRGTGSPVGSLNEQFF. CDR3 bases: TGTGCCAGCAGAGGGACAGGGTCGCCCGTCGGGAGCCTCAATGAGCAGTTCTTC.

The V gene is TRBV28, the J gene TRBJ1-1, with D possibly being TRBD1 (5 bases). The CDR3 is 14 residues long. Germline CDR1 is MDHEN and CDR2 is SYDVKM. Trimming removed 1 base from V and 7 bases from J, with 13 bases in between. For the CDR3, the DNA is TGTGCCAGCAGTTTATATCGACAGACCATTGAAGCTTTCTTT. Translation gives CASSLYRQTIEAFF.

The sample holds one count of this clone. The chain joins TRBV6-5 to TRBJ1-5; D gene ambiguous. The germline V and J ends were trimmed by 8 bases and 6 bases, with 8 bases remaining between them. Germline CDR1 and CDR2: MNHEY and SVGAGI. The CDR3 has 11 residues. The CDR3 reads CASEGSQPQHF. DNA for the CDR3: TGTGCCAGCGAGGGCAGTCAGCCCCAGCATTTT.

The chain carries TRBV4-2 and TRBJ2-2; 9 nucleotides agree with TRBD2. The germline V gene has CDR1 LGHNA and CDR2 YNFKEQ. The J segment lost 4 bases and the V segment lost 1 base, leaving 1 base of the junction unmatched. CDR3 length: 15 residues. The CDR3 nucleotides read TGTGCCAGCAGCCAAGTACTAGCGGGCACCGGGGAGCTGTTTTTT. Amino acid sequence: CASSQVLAGTGELFF.

The V and J genes are TRBV28 and TRBJ1-5, with TRBD1 as a possible D gene (5 bases). This CDR3 is 17 amino acids long. Germline CDR1 is MDHEN and CDR2 is SYDVKM. The V end was cut by 6 bases, the J end by 7 bases, with 25 bases between. The CDR3 reads CASSISPRQGGMQPQHF. Here the CDR3 DNA reads TGTGCCAGCAGCATCTCGCCCCGGCAGGGTGGCATGCAGCCCCAGCATTTT.

The chain links TRBV6-5 to TRBJ1-1, with TRBD1 as a possible D gene (6 bases). Germline CDR1 reads MNHEY; CDR2 reads SVGAGI. Trimming stripped 5 bases from V and 0 bases from J, with 10 bases between. CDR3 size: 14 residues. In DNA form, the CDR3 reads TGTGCCAGCAGTCCGGGACATATGAACACTGAAGCTTTCTTT. Translation: CASSPGHMNTEAFF.

The gene calls are TRBV5-1 and TRBJ1-2, with TRBD1 matching over 9 bases. V shed 4 bases and J 0 bases; nucleotides not matched to a gene: 10. In germline, CDR1 is SGHRS, CDR2 YFSETQ. The CDR3 consists of 17 residues. CDR3 coding DNA: TGCGCCAGCAGCCAATTACCGGGACAGGGATCTAACTATGGCTACACCTTC. Residues: CASSQLPGQGSNYGYTF.

This sequence joins TRBV29-1 and TRBJ1-1, with TRBD1 matching over 7 bases. Per the germline V gene, CDR1 is SQVTM and CDR2 is ANQGSEA. J lost 1 base, V lost 7 bases, and 6 bases had no gene match. The CDR3 covers 13 residues. The CDR3 nucleotides read TGCAGCGCTACAGGGGACACGAACACTGAAGCTTTCTTT. It codes for CSATGDTNTEAFF.

V is TRBV7-5 and J is TRBJ2-1; TRBD2 is the table's D call, not checked against the DNA. TRBV7-5 constitutes a pseudogene. The CDR3 has 19 residues. Here the CDR3 DNA reads TGTGCCATTAAGCTTATATTGACTCCTAAACCCCCCCAGAGCGATGAGCAGTTCTTC. Encoded protein: CAIKLILTPKPPQSDEQFF.

The chain carries TRBV4-3 and TRBJ2-3, with D tentatively TRBD1 (8 bases). This CDR3 has 17 residues. Trimming cost V 4 bases and J 3 bases, with 20 bases left between them. Per the germline V gene, CDR1 is LGHNA and CDR2 is YSLEER. The CDR3 sequence is CASSPEPQGEGTDTQYF. CDR3 nucleotide sequence: TGCGCCAGCAGCCCGGAACCACAGGGGGAGGGGACAGATACGCAGTATTTT.

The sample holds one count of this clone. The chain is built from TRBV5-4 and TRBJ2-7; TRBD1 matches 10 bases. CDR1 and CDR2 from the germline V gene are SGHNT and YYREEE (reference sequence). The CDR3 contains 14 residues. V lost 4 bases, J lost 2 bases, and 3 bases stayed unmatched. The CDR3: CASSRDRGAYEQYF. The CDR3 bases are TGTGCCAGCAGCAGGGACAGGGGTGCCTACGAGCAGTACTTC.

This chain joins TRBV29-1 and TRBJ1-2, with D tentatively TRBD1 (6 bases). With 4 bases removed from V and 2 bases from J, the gap between germline ends came to 17 bases. Germline loops: CDR1 SQVTM, CDR2 ANQGSEA. This CDR3 is built from 15 residues. CDR3: CSVGRDNIVNYGYTF. CDR3 in DNA: TGCAGCGTTGGAAGGGACAATATCGTGAACTATGGCTACACCTTC. Together with reference TRBV29-1 and TRBJ1-2, the CDR3 gives the full variable domain: SAVISQKPSRDICQRGTSLTIQCQVDSQVTMMFWYRQQPGQSLTLIATANQGSEATYESGFVIDKFPISRPNLTFSTLTVSNMSPEDSSIYLCSVGRDNIVNYGYTFGSGTRLTVV.

In nucleotides, the CDR3 is TGTGCCAGCAGCTCCGGGACAGGGCTTCGGTACGAGCAGTACTTC. Its protein product is CASSSGTGLRYEQYF. V and J are TRBV9 and TRBJ2-7, with 9 bases matching TRBD1. The trim removed 4 bases at V and 4 bases at J, leaving 9 bases unmatched. This CDR3 is built from 15 residues. Germline V gene sequence: CDR1 SGDLS, CDR2 YYNGEE.

The V call is TRBV7-9, the J call TRBJ1-5, with TRBD1 as a possible D gene (6 bases). This CDR3 has 15 amino acids. The ends were cut back, 0 bases at V and 3 bases at J, with 9 bases in the middle. Germline V gene lookup returns CDR1 SEHNR and CDR2 FQNEAQ (reference sequence). CDR3 sequence: CASSLAGGYNQPQHF. DNA for the CDR3: TGTGCCAGCAGCTTAGCAGGGGGTTACAATCAGCCCCAGCATTTT. The whole variable domain, remainder taken from reference TRBV7-9 and TRBJ1-5, is DTGVSQNPRHKITKRGQNVTFRCDPISEHNRLYWYRQTLGQGPEFLTYFQNEAQLEKSRLLSDRFSAERPKGSFSTLEIQRTEQGDSAMYLCASSLAGGYNQPQHFGDGTRLSIL.

This clone has more than one count but fewer than ten. The gene calls are TRBV19 and TRBJ1-1; TRBD1 aligns across 7 bases. The CDR3 covers 14 residues. Germline CDR1 reads LNHDA; CDR2 reads SQIVND (reference sequence). The junction had 6 bases not matched to a gene; V was cut back by 6 bases and J by 2 bases. The CDR3 nucleotides are TGTGCCAGTAGATACATAGGGGGCAACACTGAAGCTTTCTTT. It translates to CASRYIGGNTEAFF.

The rearrangement joins TRBV9 to TRBJ2-3; 8 bases line up with TRBD2. The ends lost 4 bases at V and 2 bases at J; junction bases unmatched: 6. The germline gives CDR1 SGDLS, CDR2 YYNGEE. CDR3 length: 15 amino acids. The CDR3 DNA reads TGTGCCAGCAGCCCGGTCGGGAGGGCCACAGATACGCAGTATTTT. It translates to CASSPVGRATDTQYF.

The chain employs TRBV4-3 and TRBJ2-7; perhaps TRBD2 as D (6 bases). This CDR3 contains 21 residues. The germline V gene has CDR1 LGHNA and CDR2 YSLEER. V lost 0 bases and J lost 7, with 34 bases in between. The CDR3 DNA reads as TGCGCCAGCAGCCAAGAGATAATGAACAGTCCGAGGCGGGGCTCAACGAGGGAGCAGTACTTC. Translated, it gives CASSQEIMNSPRRGSTREQYF.

This clone came up a few times. This chain links TRBV29-1 with TRBJ2-7, with D tentatively TRBD2 (5 bases). Trimming removed 3 bases at V and 4 bases at J, with 10 bases between. CDR3 length equals 12 residues. Per the germline V gene, CDR1 is SQVTM and CDR2 is ANQGSEA. CDR3 amino acids: CSVEGSGYEQYF. For the CDR3, the DNA is TGCAGCGTTGAGGGCTCGGGGTACGAGCAGTACTTC.

The chain couples TRBV19 to TRBJ1-2; weak D call: TRBD1 (5 bases). The V end was cut by 3 bases, the J end by 4 bases, with 9 bases between. CDR3 length: 13 amino acids. Germline V gene lookup returns CDR1 LNHDA and CDR2 SQIVND (reference sequence). The CDR3 spells CASSMTDSYGYTF. In nucleotides, the CDR3 is TGTGCCAGTAGTATGACAGACTCCTATGGCTACACCTTC. The full variable domain, rest sourced from reference TRBV19 and TRBJ1-2, is DGGITQSPKYLFRKEGQNVTLSCEQNLNHDAMYWYRQDPGQGLRLIYYSQIVNDFQKGDIAEGYSVSREKKESFPLTVTSAQKNPTAFYLCASSMTDSYGYTFGSGTRLTVV.